A single sample gave rise to the 2 T cell receptor beta chains below, sequenced in a study of blood T cell repertoires in COVID-19. Libraries were prepared by immunoSEQ multiplex PCR; TCRdb keeps only in-frame clonotypes and omits some of them. The sample has 55,000 to 80,000 clones, 80% to 90% seen once; the top ten hold roughly 6.8%. Source material: peripheral blood. These receptors originate from a human donor in a cohort sampled during active COVID-19.

This chain links TRBV5-1 with TRBJ2-5; the D gene is possibly TRBD1 (5 bases). The CDR3 has 14 amino acids. Trimming removed 0 bases from V and 5 bases from J, with 11 bases in between. The germline V gene has CDR1 SGHRS and CDR2 YFSETQ. CDR3 sequence (DNA): TGCGCCAGCAGCTTGGCACAGGTGGGGGAGACCCAGTACTTC. Its translation is CASSLAQVGETQYF.

J is TRBJ2-4 and V is TRBV30; D might be TRBD1 (6 bases). Germline CDR1 is GTSNPN and CDR2 is SVGIG (reference sequence). Deletions cut 0 bases from V and 7 bases from J, with 16 bases between. The CDR3 extends over 15 amino acids. CDR3 nucleotides: TGTGCCTGGAGTGTACGGTCAGGGGCGGTGAACATTCAGTACTTC. This gives the protein CAWSVRSGAVNIQYF. Full variable domain (remainder filled in from reference TRBV30 and TRBJ2-4): SQTIHQWPATLVQPVGSPLSLECTVEGTSNPNLYWYRQAAGRGLQLLFYSVGIGQISSEVPQNLSASRPQDRQFILSSKKLLLSDSGFYLCAWSVRSGAVNIQYFGAGTRLSVL.